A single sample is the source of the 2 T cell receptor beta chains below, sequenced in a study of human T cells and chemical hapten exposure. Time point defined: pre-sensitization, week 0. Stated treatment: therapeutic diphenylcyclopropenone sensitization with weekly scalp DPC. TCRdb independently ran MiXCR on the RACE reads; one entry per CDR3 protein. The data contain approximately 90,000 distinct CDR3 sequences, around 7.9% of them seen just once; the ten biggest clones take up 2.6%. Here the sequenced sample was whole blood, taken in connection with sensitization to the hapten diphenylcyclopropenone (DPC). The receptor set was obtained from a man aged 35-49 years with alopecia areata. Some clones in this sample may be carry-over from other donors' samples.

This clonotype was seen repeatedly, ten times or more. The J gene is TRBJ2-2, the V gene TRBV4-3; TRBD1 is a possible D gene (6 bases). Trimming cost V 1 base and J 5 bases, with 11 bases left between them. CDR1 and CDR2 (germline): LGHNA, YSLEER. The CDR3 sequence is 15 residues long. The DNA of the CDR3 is TGCGCCAGCAGCCAAGGAAACCAGGGGACCGGGGAGCTGTTTTTT. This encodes CASSQGNQGTGELFF.

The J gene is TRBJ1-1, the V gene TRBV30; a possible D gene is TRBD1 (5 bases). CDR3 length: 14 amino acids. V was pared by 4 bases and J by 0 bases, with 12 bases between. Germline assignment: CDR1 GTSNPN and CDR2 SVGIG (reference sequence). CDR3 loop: CAWKGLSMNTEAFF. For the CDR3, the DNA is TGTGCCTGGAAGGGACTCAGCATGAACACTGAAGCTTTCTTT.